Shown below are 14 T cell receptor beta chains from a single sample sequenced in a study of T cells after yellow fever vaccination (dated by TCRdb to the late 2010s). According to the study, the label for this sample's treatment or condition signals: live attenuated yellow fever vaccine strain. The method behind the library was 5' RACE. Sequencing was performed on an Illumina HiSeq 2500. TCRdb reworked the public reads: Q25 trimming with fastp, MiXCR clone assembly, productive beta chains retained. CDR3 protein duplicates are merged, each entry listing the most common genes and DNA. The sample records around 400,000 distinct CDR3 sequences, roughly 10% of which are singletons. The ten largest clones add up to 15% to 20% of the sample. The specimen was PBMCs, collected on the day of the first yellow fever vaccination. These receptors all come from a man aged 18 to 29 who received the YFV17D yellow fever vaccine.

The V gene is TRBV7-9, the J gene TRBJ2-7, with D perhaps TRBD2 (6 bases). The CDR3 loop spans 14 amino acids. Trimming took 5 bases from V and 9 from J, leaving 20 bases between them. The germline V gene encodes CDR1 SEHNR and CDR2 FQNEAQ (reference sequence). CDR3 sequence reads: CASSLAGGRVGQYF. CDR3 coding DNA: TGTGCCAGCAGCCTCGCCGGGGGTCGCGTTGGGCAGTACTTC.

J is TRBJ2-2 and V is TRBV27; D gene ambiguous. Between the trimmed V and J ends, which lost 1 base and 7 bases, there was a span of 10 bases. CDR1 is MNHEY, CDR2 SMNVEV, per germline (reference sequence). The CDR3 spans 14 residues. The CDR3 DNA reads as TGTGCCAGCAGTTTATATGGAGTTCACGGGGAGCTGTTTTTT. As protein: CASSLYGVHGELFF.

The chain recombines TRBV5-1 with TRBJ1-4, with 10 nucleotides matching TRBD1. Germline V CDR1 and CDR2: SGHRS, YFSETQ. Losses at the gene ends were 7 bases for V and 10 bases for J; bases not matched to a gene: 4. This CDR3 has 12 amino acids. The CDR3 DNA reads TGCGCCAGCGGGACAGGGGCAGGAAAACTGTTTTTT. As protein: CASGTGAGKLFF. The whole variable domain, filled in from reference TRBV5-1 and TRBJ1-4, reads KAGVTQTPRYLIKTRGQQVTLSCSPISGHRSVSWYQQTPGQGLQFLFEYFSETQRNKGNFPGRFSGRQFSNSRSEMNVSTLELGDSALYLCASGTGAGKLFFGSGTQLSVL.

V is TRBV19 and J is TRBJ1-5; 8 bases align to TRBD1. CDR1 LNHDA and CDR2 SQIVND come from the germline V gene (reference sequence). V shed 4 bases, J shed 7 bases, and the junction held 3 bases outside the gene matches. This CDR3 contains 13 residues. CDR3 sequence: CASSTQGAQPQHF. The CDR3 DNA is TGTGCCAGTAGTACCCAGGGGGCACAGCCCCAGCATTTT.

This clonotype was counted at least ten times. The genes are TRBV3-1 and TRBJ2-1; D unresolved. The CDR3 is made up of 12 amino acids. CDR1 is LGHDT, CDR2 YNNKEL, per germline (reference sequence). V dropped 4 bases and J dropped 4 bases, with 5 bases sitting between them. The CDR3 sequence is CASSLRYNEQFF. CDR3 nucleotides: TGTGCCAGCAGCCTTAGGTACAATGAGCAGTTCTTC.

The chain employs TRBV6-2 or TRBV6-3 and TRBJ2-3; D perhaps matches TRBD2 (6 bases). The CDR3 covers 17 residues. V shed 7 bases and J shed 5 bases, with 25 bases lying between them. Germline values: CDR1 MNHEY, CDR2 SVGEGT. The CDR3 DNA reads as TGTGCCAGCACCCCCCTCGGGGGAAGGGGTGATCAAGATACGCAGTATTTT. It translates to CASTPLGGRGDQDTQYF.

This clonotype came up a few times. The chain is built from TRBV7-9 and TRBJ2-7; the D is unclear. The CDR3 totals 14 residues. Trimming left V 3 bases short and J 7 bases short, with 16 bases between. CDR1 is SEHNR, CDR2 FQNEAQ, per germline (reference sequence). CDR3 sequence (DNA): TGTGCCAGCAGCTTTCCGGGCCCTAAGAGGGAGCAGTACTTC. Translating it yields CASSFPGPKREQYF.

This rearrangement joins TRBV19 to TRBJ2-1; D gene uncertain. The CDR3 is 15 amino acids. With 5 bases removed from V and 1 base from J, the gap between germline ends came to 12 bases. CDR1 and CDR2 from the germline V gene are LNHDA and SQIVND (reference sequence). The CDR3 reads CASSSDTTSYNEQFF. The CDR3 DNA follows: TGTGCCAGTAGTTCCGACACTACTTCCTACAATGAGCAGTTCTTC. Looking up the rest from reference TRBV19 and TRBJ2-1 gives the full variable domain: DGGITQSPKYLFRKEGQNVTLSCEQNLNHDAMYWYRQDPGQGLRLIYYSQIVNDFQKGDIAEGYSVSREKKESFPLTVTSAQKNPTAFYLCASSSDTTSYNEQFFGPGTRLTVL.

This clonotype was seen at least ten times. The V call is TRBV5-6, the J call TRBJ2-7; D is unresolved. V dropped 0 bases and J dropped 3 bases, with 10 bases sitting between them. Germline CDR1 SGHDT, CDR2 YYEEEE. The CDR3 runs to 14 residues. In nucleotides, the CDR3 is TGTGCCAGCAGCTTGGTCGGCTCCAACTACGAGCAGTACTTC. It translates to CASSLVGSNYEQYF.

The chain carries TRBV27 and TRBJ2-1, with D possibly TRBD1 on 6 matching bases. V lost 6 bases to trimming and J lost 4 bases, with 13 bases between them. The V gene's germline CDR1 is MNHEY and CDR2 SMNVEV (reference sequence). CDR3 size: 14 residues. CDR3 coding DNA: TGTGCCAGCAGCTGGACAGTTCGTTACAATGAGCAGTTCTTC. This translates into CASSWTVRYNEQFF.

The rearrangement uses TRBV2 and TRBJ2-3; D tentatively reads TRBD1 or TRBD2 (6 bases each). V was cut by 7 bases and J by 1 base, with 15 bases left in between. The length of the CDR3 is 15 residues. Germline V gives CDR1 SNHLY, CDR2 FYNNEI. The CDR3 DNA reads as TGTGCCAGCACCCTCGGAGGGGGACGCACAGATACGCAGTATTTT. Encoded protein: CASTLGGGRTDTQYF.

The V call is TRBV18, the J call TRBJ1-1; the D gene is possibly TRBD1 (6 bases). V dropped 6 bases and J dropped 0 bases, with 8 bases sitting between them. Germline-derived CDR1 and CDR2 are KGHSH and LQKENI. The CDR3 totals 13 residues. CDR3 loop: CASSSGVNTEAFF. CDR3 DNA: TGTGCCAGCTCCTCAGGGGTGAACACTGAAGCTTTCTTT.

This clonotype was counted only a few times. The chain is built from TRBV4-1 and TRBJ2-1, with 9 bases that match TRBD2. The V segment lost 3 bases and the J segment 4 bases; nucleotides outside the gene matches: 7. Looked up from germline, CDR1 is MGHRA and CDR2 is YSYEKL. The CDR3 totals 16 residues. In nucleotides, the CDR3 is TGCGCCAGCAGCCAGGCGGGACTAGCCTTATACAATGAGCAGTTCTTC. This translates into CASSQAGLALYNEQFF.

This chain connects TRBV27 to TRBJ1-1; D is unresolved. Germline CDR1 MNHEY, CDR2 SMNVEV (reference sequence). The CDR3 consists of 12 residues. Trimming shortened V by 8 bases and J by 9 bases, and 16 bases separated the two germline ends. Written as DNA, the CDR3 is TGTGCCAGCCCAAATCCGGGGAGAAAAGCTTTCTTT. This sequence encodes CASPNPGRKAFF.